The entry below gives a single T cell receptor beta chain sequence along with its context. The sample belongs to a study of radiotherapy plus CTLA-4 blockade in lung cancer. This table comes from immunoSEQ multiplex PCR, and its TCRdb copy is limited to in-frame clones, with some not included. This table has 70,000 to 95,000 clones, about four fifths appearing once. This CDR3 is built from 15 residues. The J segment lost 1 base and the V segment lost 4 bases, leaving 7 bases of the junction unmatched. Germline assignment: CDR1 SGHRS and CDR2 YFSETQ. The rearrangement links TRBV5-1 to TRBJ2-5; TRBD2 matches at 7 bases. This specimen was peripheral blood, taken from a patient treated with radiotherapy plus ipilimumab. The sequence was collected from a human donor with non-small cell lung cancer that progressed on radiotherapy plus ipilimumab. The CDR3 DNA follows: TGCGCCAGCAGCCGCGGAGGACTAGTCCAAGAGACCCAGTACTTC. Translation: CASSRGGLVQETQYF.